These 23 T cell receptor beta chains originate from one sample sequenced in a study of T cells in Graves' hyperthyroidism and ophthalmopathy. Using RNA transcripts as the source, TCR beta CDR3 regions were amplified. In the first-round RT-PCR of the TCR CDR3, the HTBI primer set was used. TCRdb reanalysed the multiplex PCR reads using MiXCR and keeps one entry per CDR3 protein. The sample holds around 250,000 distinct CDR3 sequences, approximately 23% seen once. The sequenced sample consisted of blood. The receptors stem from a woman in her thirties or forties with Graves' ophthalmopathy.

This clonotype appeared a few times. The chain combines TRBV3-1 with TRBJ2-7; 14 positions match TRBD2. The CDR3 extends over 16 amino acids. Unmatched junction bases numbered 7, after V lost 3 bases and J lost 6 bases. Germline loops: CDR1 LGHDT, CDR2 YNNKEL (reference sequence). This CDR3 is CASSHIRGLAGVEQYF. DNA of the CDR3: TGTGCCAGCAGCCATATCAGGGGACTAGCGGGAGTCGAGCAGTACTTC.

The sample holds many counts of this clonotype. The gene calls are TRBV6-2 or TRBV6-3 and TRBJ2-2; D is perhaps TRBD2 (5 bases). Trimming pared 0 bases from V and 0 bases from J, leaving 8 bases between. The CDR3 loop spans 16 amino acids. Germline-derived CDR1 and CDR2 are MNHEY and SVGEGT. The CDR3 region is CASSYSLDSNTGELFF. CDR3 nucleotides: TGTGCCAGCAGTTACTCATTGGACTCGAACACCGGGGAGCTGTTTTTT.

A remark on this clonotype: A much larger clone sits a single nucleotide away, making a read error possible. The rearrangement joins TRBV19 to TRBJ2-4; D perhaps matches TRBD1 (6 bases). The CDR3 is made up of 14 amino acids. Germline V gives CDR1 LNHDA, CDR2 SQIVND (reference sequence). CDR3 coding DNA: TGTGCCAGTAGTCATCAGGGGATCCAAAACATTCATTACTTC. As protein: CASSHQGIQNIHYF.

V gene TRBV7-2 combines with J gene TRBJ2-5; maybe TRBD2 (5 bases). The germline V gene encodes CDR1 SGHTA and CDR2 FQGNSA. The CDR3 is made up of 15 amino acids. Trimming removed 1 base from V and 0 bases from J, with 9 bases in between. In nucleotides, the CDR3 is TGTGCCAGCAGCTTAGTGATGGGAGACCAAGAGACCCAGTACTTC. Protein: CASSLVMGDQETQYF.

This chain links TRBV6-1 with TRBJ2-5, with TRBD2 matching over 9 bases. The CDR3 consists of 15 residues. In germline, CDR1 is MNHNS, CDR2 SASEGT. The trim removed 3 bases at V and 3 bases at J, leaving 5 bases unmatched. As DNA, the CDR3 is TGTGCCAGCAGTGAGACTAGCGGAGGGGAAGAGACCCAGTACTTC. It codes for CASSETSGGEETQYF.

This clonotype was recorded many times. The CDR3 DNA is TGTGCCAGCAGTTTAGCACAGGGGGCTTATGACGAGCAGTACTTC. Amino acids: CASSLAQGAYDEQYF. The chain carries TRBV6-5 and TRBJ2-7; 9 nucleotides align to TRBD1. The CDR3 runs 15 residues. CDR1 and CDR2 (germline): MNHEY, SVGAGI. V shed 4 bases, J shed 5 bases, and the junction held 9 bases outside the gene matches.

In its sample, this clonotype was seen a few times. The chain has TRBV11-2 and TRBJ1-1; no clear D. This CDR3 is 14 amino acids long. V lost 5 bases to trimming and J lost 0 bases, with 10 bases between them. CDR1 and CDR2 (germline): SGHAT, FQNNGV. CDR3 DNA: TGTGCCAGCAGCCTACACGGAATGAACACTGAAGCTTTCTTT. This encodes CASSLHGMNTEAFF.

This chain uses TRBV7-2 with TRBJ2-5, with D unresolved. V lost 1 base, J lost 1 base, and 7 bases lay in between. Germline lookup yields CDR1 SGHTA and CDR2 FQGNSA. The CDR3 extends over 14 amino acids. CDR3 sequence (DNA): TGTGCCAGCAGCTTAGTGGGTAGCCAAGAGACCCAGTACTTC. Translated, it gives CASSLVGSQETQYF. The variable domain in full, completed from reference TRBV7-2 and TRBJ2-5, reads GAGVSQSPSNKVTEKGKDVELRCDPISGHTALYWYRQSLGQGLEFLIYFQGNSAPDKSGLPSDRFSAERTGGSVSTLTIQRTQQEDSAVYLCASSLVGSQETQYFGPGTRLLVL.

This clonotype occurred a few times. The gene calls are TRBV6-2 or TRBV6-3 and TRBJ1-2; D is ambiguous. In germline, CDR1 is MNHEY, CDR2 SVGEGT. The CDR3 has 14 residues. The V end was cut by 6 bases, the J end by 7 bases, with 18 bases between. CDR3 residues: CASRGSARGRGYTF. CDR3 nucleotides: TGTGCCAGCAGAGGGTCGGCCCGAGGTCGTGGCTACACCTTC.

In this sample, this clonotype turned up many times. The chain links TRBV20-1 to TRBJ2-2; 9 bases are a match to TRBD2. V lost 5 bases, J lost 4 bases, and 11 bases stayed unmatched. This CDR3 has 16 residues. CDR1 is DFQATT, CDR2 SNEGSKA, per germline (reference sequence). CDR3 sequence: CSAPLGGRVGTGELFF. The DNA for the CDR3 is TGCAGTGCTCCCCTGGGCGGGAGGGTAGGCACCGGGGAGCTGTTTTTT.

Regarding this clonotype: A much larger clone is a single base away; this may be a read error. Here the CDR3 omits its conserved ending phenylalanine or tryptophan, so a read error is the likely source. This chain links TRBV11-2 with TRBJ2-2; tentative D call: TRBD2 (6 bases). The length of the CDR3 is 17 residues. Germline V CDR1 and CDR2: SGHAT, FQNNGV. Trimming pared 7 bases from V and 5 bases from J, leaving 23 bases between. CDR3 sequence (DNA): TGTGCCAGCACCTTCCGCCTGTTGGGACGGGAGACCGGGGAGCTGTTTTCT. It specifies CASTFRLLGRETGELFS.

Ten or more counts support this clonotype. This chain links TRBV10-3 with TRBJ2-2; 10 bases align to TRBD2. The CDR3 is made up of 14 amino acids. CDR1 is ENHRY and CDR2 is SYGVKD in the germline V gene. Trimming removed 4 bases from V and 5 bases from J; junction bases left unmatched: 1. The CDR3 region has the DNA TGTGCCATCAGTGGACTAGCGGGTACCGGGGAGCTGTTTTTT. Amino acids: CAISGLAGTGELFF.

This clonotype was recorded many times. The chain has TRBV6-5 and TRBJ2-7; D is unclear. Germline V gene data show CDR1 as MNHEY and CDR2 as SVGAGI. The CDR3 is made up of 12 amino acids. V lost 6 bases and J 6 bases, leaving 12 bases between the germline ends. CDR3 coding DNA: TGTGCCAGCAGAGCGACCTTCGCCGAGCAGTACTTC. Encoded protein: CASRATFAEQYF.

This clonotype has at least ten counts. The chain links TRBV6-5 to TRBJ1-6; 7 bases line up with TRBD1. This CDR3 region has 15 residues. Trimming at V came to 7 bases and at J to 6 bases, leaving 9 bases not matched to a gene. Germline CDR1 reads MNHEY; CDR2 reads SVGAGI. This chain's CDR3 is CASKIRGQVNSPLHF. The CDR3 DNA follows: TGTGCCAGCAAAATTCGTGGACAGGTTAATTCACCCCTCCACTTT.

This chain joins TRBV12-3 or TRBV12-4 and TRBJ2-7; D remains ambiguous. The ends were cut back, 2 bases at V and 7 bases at J, with 15 bases in the middle. The CDR3 has 14 residues. For the CDR3, the DNA is TGTGCCAGCAGTTTATTTCCAGGTCAACTAGAGCAGTACTTC. This codes for CASSLFPGQLEQYF.

Comments on this clonotype: A much larger clone differs from this one at a single base, so this may be a read error. This chain joins TRBV4-1 and TRBJ2-7, with D unresolved. Trimming stripped 1 base from V and 4 bases from J, with 8 bases between. Germline V CDR1 and CDR2: MGHRA, YSYEKL. CDR3 length: 13 amino acids. DNA of the CDR3: TGCGCCAGCAGCCAAGGTTATGGTTACGAGCAGTACTTC. It specifies CASSQGYGYEQYF.

The chain couples TRBV28 to TRBJ1-5, with a possible D match to TRBD1 (5 bases). From germline, CDR1 is MDHEN and CDR2 SYDVKM. The CDR3 sequence is 16 residues long. Trimming removed 7 bases at V and 1 base at J, with 17 bases between. In nucleotides, the CDR3 is TGTGCCAGCAACGCTCAGGGCATTGTAAGCAATCAGCCCCAGCATTTT. This encodes CASNAQGIVSNQPQHF.

V gene TRBV11-2 combines with J gene TRBJ2-5, with 8 positions matching TRBD2. Per the germline V gene, CDR1 is SGHAT and CDR2 is FQNNGV. The CDR3 consists of 18 residues. Germline trimming cut 5 bases from V and 5 bases from J; bases unmatched to any gene: 19. The CDR3 is CASSPTKAREEYGETQYF. The CDR3 DNA reads as TGTGCCAGCAGCCCGACGAAGGCGCGGGAGGAATACGGGGAGACCCAGTACTTC. The full variable domain, completed using reference TRBV11-2 and TRBJ2-5, is EAGVAQSPRYKIIEKRQSVAFWCNPISGHATLYWYQQILGQGPKLLIQFQNNGVVDDSQLPKDRFSAERLKGVDSTLKIQPAKLEDSAVYLCASSPTKAREEYGETQYFGPGTRLLVL.

V and J are TRBV7-8 and TRBJ2-5, with D possibly being TRBD1 or TRBD2 (5 bases each). Trimming stripped 2 bases from V and 3 bases from J, with 19 bases between. This CDR3 is 17 amino acids long. Germline values: CDR1 SGHVS, CDR2 FQNEAQ. The CDR3 region has the DNA TGTGCCAGCAGCTTACCTATCCGGGACCCTCGGGAAGAGACCCAGTACTTC. Protein: CASSLPIRDPREETQYF.

The table lists this clonotype with a few counts. The chain couples TRBV12-3 or TRBV12-4 to TRBJ1-5; D is ambiguous. The CDR3 extends over 15 amino acids. V lost 3 bases and J lost 0, with 9 bases in between. DNA of the CDR3: TGTGCCAGCAGTTTCTCTGGGTCTAGCAATCAGCCCCAGCATTTT. It is translated as CASSFSGSSNQPQHF.

This clonotype was seen many times. The chain joins TRBV5-1 to TRBJ2-2, with TRBD2 identical over 13 bases. Germline V gene sequence: CDR1 SGHRS, CDR2 YFSETQ. The ends lost 6 bases at V and 0 bases at J; junction bases unmatched: 2. This CDR3 is built from 16 residues. CDR3 in DNA: TGCGCCAGCACGGGACTAGCGGGATCGAACACCGGGGAGCTGTTTTTT. Translated, it gives CASTGLAGSNTGELFF.

V and J are TRBV6-1 and TRBJ1-2; tentatively, D is TRBD1 (6 bases). V gave up 5 bases and J gave up 4 bases, with 14 bases separating them. The CDR3 is made up of 14 amino acids. CDR1 is MNHNS and CDR2 is SASEGT in the germline V gene. The CDR3, as DNA: TGTGCCAGCAGTCCAGGGGCAGCAACCTATGGCTACACCTTC. Its protein is CASSPGAATYGYTF.

This clonotype was seen ten or more times. The rearrangement joins TRBV5-1 to TRBJ1-5; TRBD1 aligns across 7 bases. The CDR3 runs 14 residues. V was pared by 4 bases and J by 4 bases, with 5 bases of the junction left unmatched. Germline lookup yields CDR1 SGHRS and CDR2 YFSETQ. CDR3 nucleotide sequence: TGCGCCAGCAGCACCGGGACAGCAAATCAGCCCCAGCATTTT. Translating gives CASSTGTANQPQHF.